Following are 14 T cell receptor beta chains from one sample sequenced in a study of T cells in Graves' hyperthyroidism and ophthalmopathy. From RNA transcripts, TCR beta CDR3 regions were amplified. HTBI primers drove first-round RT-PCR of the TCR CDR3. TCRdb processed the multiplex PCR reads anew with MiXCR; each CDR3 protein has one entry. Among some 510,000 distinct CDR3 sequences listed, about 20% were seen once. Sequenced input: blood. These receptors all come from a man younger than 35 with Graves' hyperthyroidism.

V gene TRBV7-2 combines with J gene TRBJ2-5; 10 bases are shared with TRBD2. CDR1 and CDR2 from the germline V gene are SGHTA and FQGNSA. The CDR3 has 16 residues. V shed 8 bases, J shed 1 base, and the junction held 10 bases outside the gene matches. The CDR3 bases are TGTGCCAGCGAGAAGCTAGCGGGGGTAACCCAAGAGACCCAGTACTTC. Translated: CASEKLAGVTQETQYF.

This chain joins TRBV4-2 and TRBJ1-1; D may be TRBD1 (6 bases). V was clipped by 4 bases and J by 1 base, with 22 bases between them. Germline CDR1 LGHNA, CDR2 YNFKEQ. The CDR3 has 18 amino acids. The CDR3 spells CASSPPLGGGYKNTEAFF. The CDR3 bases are TGTGCCAGCAGCCCTCCCTTAGGGGGGGGGTATAAGAACACTGAAGCTTTCTTT.

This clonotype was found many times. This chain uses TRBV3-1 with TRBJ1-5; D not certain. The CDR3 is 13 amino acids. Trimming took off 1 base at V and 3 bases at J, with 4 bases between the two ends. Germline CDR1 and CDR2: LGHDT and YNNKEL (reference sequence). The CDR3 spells CASSQGNNQPQHF. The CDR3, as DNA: TGTGCCAGCAGCCAAGGGAACAATCAGCCCCAGCATTTT.

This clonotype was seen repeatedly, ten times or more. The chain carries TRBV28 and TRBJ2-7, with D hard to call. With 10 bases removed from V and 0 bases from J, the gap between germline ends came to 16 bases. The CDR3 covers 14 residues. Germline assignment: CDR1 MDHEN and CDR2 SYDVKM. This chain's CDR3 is CATTPGSPSYEQYF. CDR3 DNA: TGTGCCACCACCCCCGGGTCACCCTCCTACGAGCAGTACTTC.

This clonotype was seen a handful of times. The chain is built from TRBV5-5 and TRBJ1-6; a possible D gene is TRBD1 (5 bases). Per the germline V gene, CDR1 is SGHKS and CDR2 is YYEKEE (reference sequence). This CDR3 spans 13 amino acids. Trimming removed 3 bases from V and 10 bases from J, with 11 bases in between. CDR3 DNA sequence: TGTGCCAGCAGCTGGGACCCTTTCTCACCCCTCCACTTT. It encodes CASSWDPFSPLHF.

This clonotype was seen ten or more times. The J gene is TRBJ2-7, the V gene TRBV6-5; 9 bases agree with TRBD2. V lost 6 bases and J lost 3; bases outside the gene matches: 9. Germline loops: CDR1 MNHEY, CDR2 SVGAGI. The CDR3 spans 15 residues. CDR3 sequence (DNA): TGTGCCAGCAGCGGGCTGACTAGCGGTGTCTACGAGCAGTACTTC. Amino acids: CASSGLTSGVYEQYF.

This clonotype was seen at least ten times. The CDR3 coding sequence is TGCGCCAGCAGCGTCGGTCATTCGACAGGATCTACTGAAGCTTTCTTT. Encoded protein: CASSVGHSTGSTEAFF. V gene TRBV5-1 combines with J gene TRBJ1-1, with a possible D match to TRBD1 (6 bases). Germline assignment: CDR1 SGHRS and CDR2 YFSETQ. CDR3 length equals 16 residues. V lost 4 bases to trimming and J lost 5 bases, with 21 bases between them.

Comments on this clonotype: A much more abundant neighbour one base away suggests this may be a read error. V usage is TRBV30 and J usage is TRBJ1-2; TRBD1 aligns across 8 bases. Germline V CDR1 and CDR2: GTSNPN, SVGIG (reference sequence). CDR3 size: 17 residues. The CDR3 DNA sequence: TGTGCCTGGAGTATCGGTGGGACAGGCCGTTTAAACTATGGCTTCACCTTC. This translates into CAWSIGGTGRLNYGFTF.

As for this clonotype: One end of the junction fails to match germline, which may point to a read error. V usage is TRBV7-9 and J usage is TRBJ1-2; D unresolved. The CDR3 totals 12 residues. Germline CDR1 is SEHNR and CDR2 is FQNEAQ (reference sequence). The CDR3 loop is CASSLPPRGFIF. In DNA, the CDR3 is TGTGCCAGCAGCTTACCTCCTCGGGGTTTCATCTTC.

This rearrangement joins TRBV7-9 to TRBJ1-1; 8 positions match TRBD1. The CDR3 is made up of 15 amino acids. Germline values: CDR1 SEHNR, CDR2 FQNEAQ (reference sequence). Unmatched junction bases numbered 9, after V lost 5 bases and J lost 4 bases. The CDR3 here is CASSPRQGMTTEAFF. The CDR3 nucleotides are TGTGCCAGCAGCCCGCGACAGGGGATGACCACTGAAGCTTTCTTT.

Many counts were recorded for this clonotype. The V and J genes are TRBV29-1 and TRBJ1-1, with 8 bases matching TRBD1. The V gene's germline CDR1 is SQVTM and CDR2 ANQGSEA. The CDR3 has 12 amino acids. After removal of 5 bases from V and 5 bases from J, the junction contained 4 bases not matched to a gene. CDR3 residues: CSVKQGGTEAFF. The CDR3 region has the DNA TGCAGCGTTAAACAGGGGGGGACTGAAGCTTTCTTT.

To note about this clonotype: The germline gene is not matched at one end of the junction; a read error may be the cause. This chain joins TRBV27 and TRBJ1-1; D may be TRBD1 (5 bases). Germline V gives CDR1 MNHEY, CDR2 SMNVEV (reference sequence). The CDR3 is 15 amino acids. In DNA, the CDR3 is TGTGCCAGCAGTCCCTCCGGCGGGGGGTACACTGATGCTTTCTTT. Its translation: CASSPSGGGYTDAFF.

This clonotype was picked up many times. CDR3 loop: CASSYRQGSNTGELFF. The CDR3 DNA follows: TGTGCCAGCAGTTATCGGCAGGGCTCAAACACCGGGGAGCTGTTTTTT. V usage is TRBV6-5 and J usage is TRBJ2-2; a weak D match, TRBD1 (5 bases). The CDR3 loop spans 16 amino acids. Germline V gene data show CDR1 as MNHEY and CDR2 as SVGAGI. The V end lost 3 bases, the J end lost 2 bases, and 13 bases lay between the germline ends.

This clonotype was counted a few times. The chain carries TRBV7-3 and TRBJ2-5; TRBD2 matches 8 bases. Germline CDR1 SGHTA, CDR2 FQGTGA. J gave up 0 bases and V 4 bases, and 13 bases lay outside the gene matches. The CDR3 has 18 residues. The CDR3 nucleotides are TGTGCCAGCAGCTCCGGGGGGGTCTCTTTTTTAGACCAAGAGACCCAGTACTTC. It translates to CASSSGGVSFLDQETQYF.